The 12 T cell receptor beta chains in this list originate from one sample, sequenced in a study of T cells in women clearing cervical HPV infection. Using immunoSEQ multiplex PCR, the repertoire was profiled, and TCRdb retains in-frame clones only, with some absent. The sample includes about 40,000 clones. The sequenced sample was blood buffy coat. The receptors were gathered from a woman aged 18-69 years with a cervical HPV16 infection that either progressed to CIN3+ or cleared (not recorded which).

About this clone: The CDR3 extends 3 residues past the end of the read, so its final part is completed from the germline J gene. This rearrangement joins TRBV2 to TRBJ2-2; 10 bases map to TRBD1. The CDR3 runs 15 residues. V was pared by 4 bases and J by 2 bases, with 1 base of the junction left unmatched. Per the germline V gene, CDR1 is SNHLY and CDR2 is FYNNEI. Here the CDR3 reads CASSGTGGNTGELFF. The CDR3 DNA, read in part, is TGTGCCAGCAGTGGGACAGGGGGAAACACCGGGGAG.

About this clone itself: The read is 3 residues too short to cover the CDR3 end, so that end is filled in from the germline J gene. The rearrangement uses TRBV6-4 and TRBJ1-1; 7 bases are a match to TRBD1. This CDR3 is built from 10 residues. CDR1 MRHNA and CDR2 SNTAGT come from the germline V gene. The CDR3 bases that were read are TGTGCCACCCCTGACAGGGTT. Encoded protein: CATPDRV. The CDR3 reads in full as CATPDRVAFF.

Comments on this clone: The observed sequence ends 3 residues before the CDR3 terminus, with the missing tail filled in from the germline J gene. The chain recombines TRBV7-3 with TRBJ1-1; D is perhaps TRBD1 (6 bases). Germline V gene sequence: CDR1 SGHTA, CDR2 FQGTGA. There are 13 residues in the CDR3. V was cut by 6 bases and J by 2 bases, with 10 bases left in between. CDR3 sequence reads: CASSRQENTEAFF. The CDR3 bases that were read are TGTGCCAGCAGTCGACAGGAAAACACTGAA.

Turning to this clone: The read is 3 residues too short to cover the CDR3 end, so that end is filled in from the germline J gene. The chain carries TRBV4-1 and TRBJ1-4; D is perhaps TRBD1 (6 bases). Between the trimmed V and J ends, which lost 4 bases and 5 bases, there was a span of 17 bases. Germline CDR1 and CDR2: MGHRA and YSYEKL. This CDR3 has 16 residues. CDR3 bases read: TGCGCCAGCAGCCCAGTGAGGGGGTCAGGGAATGAAAAA. It codes for CASSPVRGSGNEK. The entire CDR3 protein reads CASSPVRGSGNEKLFF.

In regard to this clone: The CDR3 extends 3 residues past the end of the read, so its final part is completed from the germline J gene. V is TRBV7-8 and J is TRBJ1-5, with 8 bases aligning to TRBD1. The CDR3 covers 15 residues. Germline CDR1 SGHVS, CDR2 FQNEAQ. The part of the CDR3 DNA that was read is TGTGCCAGCAGCCTTCGGGACAGGACATCAGCTCCC. It translates to CASSLRDRTSAP. The entire CDR3 sequence reads CASSLRDRTSAPQHF.

A word on this clone: The read halts 3 residues ahead of the CDR3 end, with the missing end drawn from the germline J gene. The chain has TRBV27 and TRBJ2-7, with TRBD2 identical over 10 bases. This CDR3 contains 16 residues. CDR1 MNHEY and CDR2 SMNVEV come from the germline V gene (reference sequence). J lost 4 bases, V lost 0 bases, and 6 bases had no gene match. The CDR3 loop reads CASSLSGAGGPYEQYF. CDR3 bases read: TGTGCCAGCAGTTTATCGGGAGCGGGAGGGCCTTACGAG.

Comment on this clone: Read data end 3 residues before the CDR3 end; the end is taken from the germline J gene. V usage is TRBV30 and J usage is TRBJ1-5, with D uncertain. This CDR3 is built from 13 residues. The germline V and J ends were trimmed by 0 bases and 5 bases, with 8 bases remaining between them. Germline V gives CDR1 GTSNPN, CDR2 SVGIG (reference sequence). CDR3: CAWSVSSDQPQHF. The covered CDR3 bases are TGTGCCTGGAGTGTCTCCAGCGATCAGCCC.

A remark on this clone: The CDR3 extends 3 residues past the end of the read, so its final part is completed from the germline J gene. This chain uses TRBV7-9 with TRBJ2-2; no firm D call. V lost 2 bases and J 3 bases, leaving 10 bases between the germline ends. This CDR3 contains 15 residues. The germline gives CDR1 SEHNR, CDR2 FQNEAQ (reference sequence). Incomplete CDR3 DNA: TGTGCCAGCAGCTTATTGGGCCTTTACACCGGGGAG. Its translation is CASSLLGLYTGE. The whole CDR3 protein is CASSLLGLYTGELFF.

With respect to this clone: The read gets to within 3 residues of the CDR3 end, and the germline J gene fills in the rest. This chain uses TRBV5-1 with TRBJ2-2, with 7 bases that match TRBD1. In germline, CDR1 is SGHRS, CDR2 YFSETQ. V lost 2 bases to trimming and J lost 10 bases; unmatched junction nucleotides: 11. The CDR3 totals 15 residues. The sequenced CDR3 bases are TGCGCCAGCAGCTTAACAGGGGCCCCAAGAGAGGAG. It encodes CASSLTGAPREE. The whole CDR3 sequence is CASSLTGAPREELFF.

This CDR3 is CASSLAGSSPLHF. CDR3 bases read: TGCGCCAGCAGCTTGGCCGGTTCTTCACCC. The chain uses TRBV5-1 and TRBJ1-6; D gene uncertain. The read halts 3 residues ahead of the CDR3 end, with the missing end drawn from the germline J gene. The V gene lost 0 bases and the J gene lost 9 bases, with 7 bases spanning the gap. The CDR3 length is 13 residues. Germline CDR1 SGHRS, CDR2 YFSETQ. The full variable domain, in which reference TRBV5-1 and TRBJ1-6 provide the parts outside the CDR3, is KAGVTQTPRYLIKTRGQQVTLSCSPISGHRSVSWYQQTPGQGLQFLFEYFSETQRNKGNFPGRFSGRQFSNSRSEMNVSTLELGDSALYLCASSLAGSSPLHFGNGTRLTVT.

As concerns this clone: The read comes to an end 3 residues before the CDR3 does, leaving the germline J gene to fill in the end. This chain connects TRBV5-5 to TRBJ1-3, with a weak D call TRBD1 (5 bases). V was clipped by 4 bases and J by 8 bases, with 19 bases between them. CDR1 is SGHKS and CDR2 is YYEKEE in the germline V gene (reference sequence). CDR3 size: 15 residues. The sequenced part of the CDR3 DNA is TGTGCCAGCAGCCCGGACATCCGTACCGTTGACACC. This codes for CASSPDIRTVDT. The whole CDR3 reads CASSPDIRTVDTIYF.

As regards this clone: The sequenced fragment ends 3 residues before the CDR3 boundary, so the rest is inferred from the germline J gene. V usage is TRBV12-3 or TRBV12-4 and J usage is TRBJ2-1, with 7 bases identical to TRBD2. Trimming at V came to 8 bases and at J to 5 bases, leaving 9 bases not matched to a gene. CDR3 length equals 14 residues. CDR3 protein: CASLVNRGDNEQFF. The sequenced CDR3 bases are TGTGCCAGCTTGGTAAACCGGGGGGACAATGAG.